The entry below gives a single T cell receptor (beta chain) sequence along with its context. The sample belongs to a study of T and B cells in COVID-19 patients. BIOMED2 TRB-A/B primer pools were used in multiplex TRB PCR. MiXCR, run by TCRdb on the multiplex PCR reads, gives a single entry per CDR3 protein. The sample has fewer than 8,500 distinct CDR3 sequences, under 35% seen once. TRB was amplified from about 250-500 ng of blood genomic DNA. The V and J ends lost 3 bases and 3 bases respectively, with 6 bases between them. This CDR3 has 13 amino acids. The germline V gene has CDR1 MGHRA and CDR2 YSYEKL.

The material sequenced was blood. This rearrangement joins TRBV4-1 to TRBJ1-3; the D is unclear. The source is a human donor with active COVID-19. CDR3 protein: CASSQVDGNTIYF. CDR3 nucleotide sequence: TGCGCCAGCAGCCAGGTAGATGGAAACACCATATATTTT.